One and the same sample provided the 10 T cell receptor beta chains below, sequenced in a study of shared clonotypes between healthy human individuals. Clones were sequenced by immunoSEQ multiplex PCR, and TCRdb holds only the in-frame ones, with some missing. This table has 2 million to 2.5 million clones, 85% to 95% appearing once. The sequenced material came from naive CD4+ T cells from PBMCs. As to subset: CD45RA+ positively selected. Every receptor here comes from a man between 18 and 29 years old in good health. Some clones in this sample may be carry-over from other donors' samples.

V and J are TRBV29-1 and TRBJ1-2, with a tentative D call TRBD1 (5 bases). The CDR3 is 16 amino acids. Trimming left V 2 bases short and J 0 bases short, with 16 bases between. Germline V gene data show CDR1 as SQVTM and CDR2 as ANQGSEA. CDR3 sequence: CSVERGAGSPNYGYTF. The CDR3 bases are TGCAGCGTTGAAAGAGGGGCCGGGAGCCCTAACTATGGCTACACCTTC.

A remark on this clone: Other DNA sequences in the sample encode the same CDR3. V usage is TRBV19 and J usage is TRBJ1-5, with D unresolved. V gave up 4 bases and J gave up 5 bases, with 9 bases separating them. The CDR3 runs to 13 residues. Germline V gives CDR1 LNHDA, CDR2 SQIVND (reference sequence). CDR3: CASSTLRDQPQHF. In DNA form, the CDR3 reads TGTGCCAGTAGTACCCTCCGGGATCAGCCCCAGCATTTT.

This clone was observed a single time. This rearrangement joins TRBV9 to TRBJ2-2, with D uncertain. V lost 4 bases and J lost 6, with 16 bases in between. The germline gives CDR1 SGDLS, CDR2 YYNGEE. The CDR3 runs 15 residues. CDR3 sequence reads: CASSNSTRKAGELFF. The CDR3 bases are TGTGCCAGCAGCAATTCAACACGGAAGGCCGGGGAGCTGTTTTTT.

The V gene is TRBV11-3, the J gene TRBJ2-3, with 8 bases aligning to TRBD1. The CDR3 has 15 amino acids. CDR1 is SGHNT, CDR2 YENEEA, per germline. V lost 4 bases and J lost 5; bases outside the gene matches: 8. Here the CDR3 reads CASSSRGHLEDTQYF. The CDR3 DNA reads TGTGCCAGCAGCTCCAGGGGGCATTTGGAAGATACGCAGTATTTT.

The CDR3 protein is CASSSGTGLGRVKNTEAFF. Written as DNA, the CDR3 is TGCGCCAGCAGCTCAGGGACAGGGTTAGGACGGGTGAAGAACACTGAAGCTTTCTTT. The gene calls are TRBV5-1 and TRBJ1-1; 9 bases fit TRBD1. V dropped 3 bases and J dropped 1; count of bases not matched to a gene: 16. There are 19 residues in the CDR3. CDR1 and CDR2 (germline): SGHRS, YFSETQ. Supplemented by reference TRBV5-1 and TRBJ1-1, the full variable domain reads KAGVTQTPRYLIKTRGQQVTLSCSPISGHRSVSWYQQTPGQGLQFLFEYFSETQRNKGNFPGRFSGRQFSNSRSEMNVSTLELGDSALYLCASSSGTGLGRVKNTEAFFGQGTRLTVV.

This chain joins TRBV5-3 and TRBJ2-3; TRBD2 matches at 11 bases. TRBV5-3 is filed as an ORF, its function uncertain. V shed 1 base and J 3 bases; nucleotides not matched to a gene: 1. The CDR3 has 15 amino acids. The DNA for the CDR3 is TGTGCCAGAAGCTTGACTAGCGGGAGTACAGATACGCAGTATTTT. Its translation: CARSLTSGSTDTQYF.

V and J are TRBV5-1 and TRBJ1-4, with D perhaps TRBD1 (6 bases). V lost 0 bases to trimming and J lost 7 bases, with 13 bases between them. The CDR3 is 15 amino acids. Germline lookup yields CDR1 SGHRS and CDR2 YFSETQ. Written as DNA, the CDR3 is TGCGCCAGCAGCTTGGGTGGAGGGGGAGGTGAAAAACTGTTTTTT. Residues: CASSLGGGGGEKLFF.

The rearrangement uses TRBV11-2 and TRBJ1-3, with no clear D. Germline V gives CDR1 SGHAT, CDR2 FQNNGV. CDR3 size: 14 residues. The V and J ends lost 3 bases and 4 bases respectively, with 10 bases between them. The CDR3 here is CASSLRVNGNTIYF. In DNA form, the CDR3 reads TGTGCCAGCAGCTTGAGGGTGAACGGAAACACCATATATTTT.

V usage is TRBV9 and J usage is TRBJ1-5, with D uncertain. This CDR3 spans 15 amino acids. The V gene lost 0 bases and the J gene lost 5 bases, with 12 bases spanning the gap. Germline CDR1 SGDLS, CDR2 YYNGEE. The CDR3 region has the DNA TGTGCCAGCAGCGTAGGGCACAGCCCCCATCAGCCCCAGCATTTT. It codes for CASSVGHSPHQPQHF. The full variable domain, in which reference TRBV9 and TRBJ1-5 provide the parts outside the CDR3, is DSGVTQTPKHLITATGQRVTLRCSPRSGDLSVYWYQQSLDQGLQFLIQYYNGEERAKGNILERFSAQQFPDLHSELNLSSLELGDSALYFCASSVGHSPHQPQHFGDGTRLSIL.

The J gene is TRBJ2-2, the V gene TRBV18; D ambiguous. Per the germline V gene, CDR1 is KGHSH and CDR2 is LQKENI. The CDR3 loop spans 15 amino acids. Trimming cost V 3 bases and J 2 bases, with 10 bases left between them. Written as DNA, the CDR3 is TGTGCCAGCTCACCGGACCGTCCCAACACCGGGGAGCTGTTTTTT. Protein sequence: CASSPDRPNTGELFF. Using reference TRBV18 and TRBJ2-2 for the parts outside the CDR3, the full variable domain is NAGVMQNPRHLVRRRGQEARLRCSPMKGHSHVYWYRQLPEEGLKFMVYLQKENIIDESGMPKERFSAEFPKEGPSILRIQQVVRGDSAAYFCASSPDRPNTGELFFGEGSRLTVL.